This T cell receptor (beta chain) was recovered during a study of T cell repertoires in cytomegalovirus infection. About the research overall: HLA-C-restricted CMV epitopes, recently identified, and well-studied HLA-B-restricted ones were used by the study. In public TCR beta signatures, there were indications of both CMV infection and matching HLA type.

About this clonotype itself: What it binds is not known.

This CDR3 has 13 residues. Trimming left V 10 bases short and J 0 bases short, with 11 bases between. Looked up from germline, CDR1 is MDHEN and CDR2 is SYDVKM. TCRdb passed the reads through MiXCR, listing each CDR3 protein once. The data show 150,000 or so distinct CDR3 sequences, 25% to 35% seen once. Study results and limitations: Clonotype analysis showed dominance of the ex vivo response by HLA-C-restricted CMV-specific TCR beta clonotypes.

Source: CD8+ T cells from cultured PBMCs, taken from culture after CMV antigen stimulation. The chain is built from TRBV28 and TRBJ2-3; D is perhaps TRBD2 (6 bases). The source is a human donor in good health (CMV status not recorded). Some clones in this sample may be carry-over from other donors' samples. This chain's CDR3 is CATPGESTDTQYF. In DNA form, the CDR3 reads TGTGCCACCCCGGGAGAGAGCACAGATACGCAGTATTTT.